One sample yielded the 12 T cell receptor beta chains listed below, sequenced in a study of T cell changes during pregnancy in multiple sclerosis. Clones were sequenced by immunoSEQ multiplex PCR, and TCRdb holds only the in-frame ones, with some missing. This table has about 69,000 clones, more than 75% appearing once. This specimen consisted of peripheral blood, obtained in the third trimester of pregnancy. The origin of the receptors is a female donor with multiple sclerosis, enrolled in a pregnancy study.

The chain links TRBV7-3 to TRBJ2-1; TRBD1 matches at 7 bases. Germline CDR1 is SGHTA and CDR2 is FQGTGA. This CDR3 region has 15 residues. V lost 2 bases and J lost 6; bases outside the gene matches: 7. DNA of the CDR3: TGTGCCAGCAGCTTAGGACAGGTCAAGGGCAATGAGCAGTTCTTC. This gives the protein CASSLGQVKGNEQFF.

This rearrangement joins TRBV7-2 to TRBJ1-4, with 10 bases aligning to TRBD1. Germline assignment: CDR1 SGHTA and CDR2 FQGNSA. V shed 5 bases, J shed 5 bases, and the junction held 5 bases outside the gene matches. This CDR3 region has 15 residues. The CDR3 sequence is CASSPRTGGNEKLFF. CDR3 in DNA: TGTGCCAGCAGCCCTAGGACAGGGGGGAATGAAAAACTGTTTTTT.

The chain employs TRBV7-3 and TRBJ1-2, with 8 positions matching TRBD1. In germline, CDR1 is SGHTA, CDR2 FQGTGA. The CDR3 consists of 14 residues. Germline trimming cut 6 bases from V and 4 bases from J; bases unmatched to any gene: 7. This CDR3 reads CASSPGQGRYGYTF. The CDR3 nucleotides read TGTGCCAGCAGTCCCGGACAGGGTCGCTATGGCTACACCTTC.

The genes are TRBV4-1 and TRBJ2-1, with 8 bases matching TRBD1. V was clipped by 0 bases and J by 2 bases; unmatched bases: 18. This CDR3 region has 21 residues. Germline values: CDR1 MGHRA, CDR2 YSYEKL. The CDR3 DNA is TGCGCCAGCAGCCAAGATCGGAGGGGGACAGGCTCCCCTATCCCCTACAATGAGCAGTTCTTC. Translation gives CASSQDRRGTGSPIPYNEQFF.

As DNA, the CDR3 is TGTGCCAGCAGCCTAGGAGGGGGCAAGGCCCTCTCCTACGAGCAGTACTTC. This gives the protein CASSLGGGKALSYEQYF. The chain employs TRBV5-5 and TRBJ2-7; a possible D gene is TRBD1 (7 bases). V lost 4 bases and J lost 0, with 20 bases in between. From germline, CDR1 is SGHKS and CDR2 YYEKEE (reference sequence). There are 17 residues in the CDR3.

The chain is built from TRBV2 and TRBJ1-1; tentatively, D is TRBD1 (6 bases). CDR3 length equals 15 residues. The germline V gene has CDR1 SNHLY and CDR2 FYNNEI. The ends were cut back, 6 bases at V and 5 bases at J, with 19 bases in the middle. DNA of the CDR3: TGTGCCAGCAGGTACAACAGGGTTCAGGGAACTGAAGCTTTCTTT. Amino acids: CASRYNRVQGTEAFF.

This sequence joins TRBV5-1 and TRBJ2-1, with 8 nucleotides matching TRBD1. Germline V gives CDR1 SGHRS, CDR2 YFSETQ. This CDR3 has 16 amino acids. The junction had 8 bases not matched to a gene; V was cut back by 1 base and J by 5 bases. In DNA, the CDR3 is TGCGCCAGCAGCTTGATAGTAGGACAGGGACACAATGAGCAGTTCTTC. Translated: CASSLIVGQGHNEQFF. Full variable domain (remainder filled in from reference TRBV5-1 and TRBJ2-1): KAGVTQTPRYLIKTRGQQVTLSCSPISGHRSVSWYQQTPGQGLQFLFEYFSETQRNKGNFPGRFSGRQFSNSRSEMNVSTLELGDSALYLCASSLIVGQGHNEQFFGPGTRLTVL.

The rearrangement links TRBV5-1 to TRBJ2-7; 8 nucleotides match TRBD1. The J segment lost 5 bases and the V segment lost 4 bases, leaving 11 bases of the junction unmatched. The CDR3 is 15 amino acids. Germline CDR1 is SGHRS and CDR2 is YFSETQ. CDR3 protein: CASSLTGTGVDEQYF. The CDR3, as DNA: TGCGCCAGCAGCCTAACCGGGACAGGTGTTGACGAGCAGTACTTC.

The rearrangement uses TRBV6-4 and TRBJ2-7; D remains ambiguous. V lost 0 bases and J lost 6, with 6 bases in between. The germline V gene encodes CDR1 MRHNA and CDR2 SNTAGT. This CDR3 has 12 amino acids. The CDR3 DNA reads as TGTGCCAGCAGTGACTCTAGTGGCGAGCAGTACTTC. Its translation: CASSDSSGEQYF.

The CDR3 sequence is CASSLVDAGYTF. For the CDR3, the DNA is TGTGCCAGCAGCCTAGTAGATGCTGGCTACACCTTC. The chain carries TRBV7-9 and TRBJ1-2; D remains unclear. The germline gives CDR1 SEHNR, CDR2 FQNEAQ (reference sequence). The germline V and J ends were trimmed by 5 bases and 7 bases, with 11 bases remaining between them. This CDR3 comprises 12 residues.

The rearrangement links TRBV9 to TRBJ1-2; TRBD1 might be the D (5 bases). Germline values: CDR1 SGDLS, CDR2 YYNGEE. This CDR3 has 15 residues. Trimming removed 3 bases from V and 1 base from J, with 13 bases in between. CDR3 amino acids: CASSEETDFNYGYTF. CDR3 DNA sequence: TGTGCCAGCAGCGAAGAGACAGACTTTAACTATGGCTACACCTTC.

The rearrangement links TRBV30 to TRBJ2-7, with 9 bases aligning to TRBD1. Germline values: CDR1 GTSNPN, CDR2 SVGIG (reference sequence). The V gene end was trimmed by 5 bases and the J gene end by 3 bases; junction bases not matched to a gene: 8. The CDR3 totals 14 residues. The CDR3 DNA sequence: TGTGCCTGGCAGGTGGGGACAGGGTACTACGAGCAGTACTTC. Its protein is CAWQVGTGYYEQYF. The full variable domain, rest sourced from reference TRBV30 and TRBJ2-7, is SQTIHQWPATLVQPVGSPLSLECTVEGTSNPNLYWYRQAAGRGLQLLFYSVGIGQISSEVPQNLSASRPQDRQFILSSKKLLLSDSGFYLCAWQVGTGYYEQYFGPGTRLTVT.